This is a list of T cell receptor beta chains from one sample in a study of T cell responses to AZD1222 COVID-19 vaccine. Here immunoSEQ multiplex PCR was the method, and the copy in TCRdb shows in-frame clones only, minus some. The data contain approximately 150,000 clones, approximately 88% of them singletons. Material: peripheral blood, obtained 28 days after the second AZD1222 dose. The receptors were gathered from an adult who received the AZD1222 COVID-19 vaccine. CDR3s include the opening cysteine and the closing phenylalanine or tryptophan. D genes are given only for firm matches. Clone size is stated in some rows and not others, as once, few, many or a class when expanded.

clone_size	j_call	d_call	v_call	cdr3_nt	cdr3_aa
NA	TRBJ2-7	TRBD2	TRBV27	TGTGCCAGCAGTTCAGGACTAGCCTACGAGCAGTACTTC	CASSSGLAYEQYF
NA	TRBJ2-3	NA	TRBV7-2	TGTGCCAGCAGCATATTAACGAGAAGCACAGATACGCAGTATTTT	CASSILTRSTDTQYF
NA	TRBJ2-3	NA	TRBV19	TGTGCCAGTAGTATAGCCGTAACCACAGATACGCAGTATTTT	CASSIAVTTDTQYF
NA	TRBJ2-5	TRBD1	TRBV29-1	TGCAGCGTCCAGACAGGGACACAGACCCAGTACTTC	CSVQTGTQTQYF
once	TRBJ2-3	TRBD2	TRBV2	TGTGCCAGCAATTCGTTTAGCGGGGGCACAGATACGCAGTATTTT	CASNSFSGGTDTQYF
NA	TRBJ2-7	NA	TRBV19	TGTGCCACCGGACAGAACTTAGAGCAGTACTTC	CATGQNLEQYF
NA	TRBJ1-2	TRBD1	TRBV5-4	TGTGCCAGCAGCTTCCTGCAGCGGACAGGGGGCGACAACTATGGCTACACCTTC	CASSFLQRTGGDNYGYTF
NA	TRBJ1-2	TRBD1	TRBV4-3	TGCGCCAGCAGCCAAGGTCTGGGACAGGGGGGCTATGGCTACACCTTC	CASSQGLGQGGYGYTF
NA	TRBJ1-2	NA	TRBV11-2	TGTGCCAGCAGCTTAAGGACCGGCTATGGCTACACCTTC	CASSLRTGYGYTF
once	TRBJ2-7	TRBD1	TRBV9	TGTGCCAGCAGCGTGACCGGGACAGGGATCTACGAGCAGTACTTC	CASSVTGTGIYEQYF
few	TRBJ1-2	TRBD1	TRBV12-3/TRBV12-4	TGTGCCAGCAGTTTTAAGACAGGGGGAGGCTACACCTTC	CASSFKTGGGYTF
NA	TRBJ1-2	TRBD1	TRBV19	TGTGCCAGTAGTATTGGACAGGGGGTTCTTATCGGGTCCTATGGCTACACCTTC	CASSIGQGVLIGSYGYTF
NA	TRBJ2-7	NA	TRBV4-1	TGCGCCAGCAGCCAAGACGGCCCGGGACTCTACGAGCAGTACTTC	CASSQDGPGLYEQYF
NA	TRBJ1-1	NA	TRBV3-1/TRBV3-2	TGTGCCAGCAGCCAAGACGCGGCAGGTAGCACTGAAGCTTTCTTT	CASSQDAAGSTEAFF
NA	TRBJ1-5	NA	TRBV4-1	TGCGCCAGCAGCCAAGACCTTGGCACCACTAAGAGTCCCCAGCATTTT	CASSQDLGTTKSPQHF
once	TRBJ2-1	TRBD1	TRBV6-6	TGTGCCAGCAGTTACACGGGACAGAGCTCCTACAATGAGCAGTTCTTC	CASSYTGQSSYNEQFF
NA	TRBJ1-2	NA	TRBV28	TGTGCCAGCACGCAAACGGGGGGGACCTATGGCTACACCTTC	CASTQTGGTYGYTF
NA	TRBJ2-7	TRBD2	TRBV15	TGTGCCACCAGCAGAGGAGGTTACAGCGGGGGAAGCTCCTACGAGCAGTACTTC	CATSRGGYSGGSSYEQYF
NA	TRBJ2-3	NA	TRBV11-2	TGTGCCAGCAGCTTAGTTCAGACTGTCACGCCTACAGATACGCAGTATTTT	CASSLVQTVTPTDTQYF
NA	TRBJ2-7	TRBD2	TRBV4-3	TGCGCCAGCAGCCAAGATTTTGCGGGGGGGCCGCAGCAGTACTTC	CASSQDFAGGPQQYF
few	TRBJ1-1	NA	TRBV7-8	TGTGCCAGCAGAAGTAGGGGACTGATGAACACTGAAGCTTTCTTT	CASRSRGLMNTEAFF
NA	TRBJ1-1	NA	TRBV14	TGTGCCAGCAGCCATCAGGGATTGTTAAACACTGAAGCTTTCTTT	CASSHQGLLNTEAFF